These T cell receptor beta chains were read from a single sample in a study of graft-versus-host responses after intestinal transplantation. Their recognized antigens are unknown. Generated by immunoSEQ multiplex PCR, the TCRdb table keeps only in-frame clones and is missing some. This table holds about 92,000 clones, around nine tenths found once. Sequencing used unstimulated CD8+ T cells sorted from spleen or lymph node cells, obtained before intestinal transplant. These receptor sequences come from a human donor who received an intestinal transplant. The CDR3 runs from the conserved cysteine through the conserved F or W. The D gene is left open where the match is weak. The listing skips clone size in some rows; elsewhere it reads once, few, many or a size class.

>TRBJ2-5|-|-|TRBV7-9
TGTGCCAGCAGCTCCCCCGGCCGAGCGGAGACCCAGTACTTC
CASSSPGRAETQYF
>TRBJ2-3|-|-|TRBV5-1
TGCGCCAGCTTTTCGGGGTTAGGCACAGATACGCAGTATTTT
CASFSGLGTDTQYF
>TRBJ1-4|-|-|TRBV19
TGTGCCAGTAGTATCGGTTATCAGGGGTATCTGATTTTT
CASSIGYQGYLIF
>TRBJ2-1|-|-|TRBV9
TGTGCCAGCAGAGGTGGCACCGATGAGCAGTTCTTC
CASRGGTDEQFF
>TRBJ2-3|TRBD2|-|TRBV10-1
TGCGCCAGCAGTGAGTCCCGGGAGGGAACTGTTTCGAGCGAGACGCAGTATTTT
CASSESREGTVSSETQYF
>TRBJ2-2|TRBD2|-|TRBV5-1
TGCGCCAGCAGCCCGGGACTAGCGGGGCTATCGAACACCGGGGAGCTGTTTTTT
CASSPGLAGLSNTGELFF
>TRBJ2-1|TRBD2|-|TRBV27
TGTGCCAGCAGTCGGACTAGCGGTAACAATGAGCAGTTCTTC
CASSRTSGNNEQFF
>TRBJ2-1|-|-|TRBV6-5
TGTGCCAGCAGTTACTCGACACTAGTTTATCATAGTGAGCAGTTCTTC
CASSYSTLVYHSEQFF
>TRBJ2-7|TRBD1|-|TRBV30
TGTGCCTGGAGCCCCCTCACAGGGGGCCTAGCTTCCCACGAGCAGTACTTC
CAWSPLTGGLASHEQYF
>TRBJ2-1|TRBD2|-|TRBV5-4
TGTGCCAGCAGCTTGTGGGGACTAGCCCTGAGAAATGAGCAGTTCTTC
CASSLWGLALRNEQFF
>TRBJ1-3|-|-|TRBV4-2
TGTGCCAGCAGCCACCCCGAGGCAAGCGGAAACACCATATATTTT
CASSHPEASGNTIYF
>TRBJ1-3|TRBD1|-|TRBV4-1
TGCGCCAGCTCCGGGACAGGTGGCCTCGGTGGCTCTGGAAACACCATATATTTT
CASSGTGGLGGSGNTIYF
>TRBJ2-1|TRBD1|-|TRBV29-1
TGCAGCGTTTTCGGACAGGGGGCCAAAAATGAGCAGTTCTTC
CSVFGQGAKNEQFF
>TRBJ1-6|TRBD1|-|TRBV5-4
TGTGCCAGCAGCTTCCAGGGGGGGAATTCACCCCTCCACTTT
CASSFQGGNSPLHF
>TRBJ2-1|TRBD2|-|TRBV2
TGTGCCAGCAGTGAAGGGGCGGGAGGGCATGTTTTTGAGCAGTTCTTC
CASSEGAGGHVFEQFF
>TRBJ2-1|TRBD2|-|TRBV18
TGTGCCAGCTCACCAACCGGGGGGGCCGCGAATGAGCAGTTCTTC
CASSPTGGAANEQFF
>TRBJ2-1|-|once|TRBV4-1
TGCGCCAGCAGCCAAGATCAGGTCTCGGGCAATGAGCAGTTCTTC
CASSQDQVSGNEQFF
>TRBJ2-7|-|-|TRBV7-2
TGTGCCAGCAGCTCCCAGACAGAGCCCTACGAGCAGTACTTC
CASSSQTEPYEQYF
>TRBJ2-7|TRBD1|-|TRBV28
TGTGCCAGCAGTATTACAGGGGGCCCCTACGAGCAGTACTTC
CASSITGGPYEQYF
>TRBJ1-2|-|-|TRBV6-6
TGTGCCAGCAGTTACGACCAGGACGCTAACTATGGCTACACCTTC
CASSYDQDANYGYTF
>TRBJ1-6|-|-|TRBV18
TGTGCCAGCTCACGGGACCCCCGGGGACACTCACCCCTCCACTTT
CASSRDPRGHSPLHF
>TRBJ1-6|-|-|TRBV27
TGTGCCAGCGGGGGGATCTCCTATAATTCACCCCTCCACTTT
CASGGISYNSPLHF
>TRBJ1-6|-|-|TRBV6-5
TGTGCCAGCAAAATTTTTAATTCACCCCTCCACTTT
CASKIFNSPLHF
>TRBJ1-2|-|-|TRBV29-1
TGCAGCGTTAGACTTGGACCAAACTATGGCTACACCTTC
CSVRLGPNYGYTF
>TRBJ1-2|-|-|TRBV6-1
TGTGCCACACGACCCGAGATAGGGAACGGCTACACCTTC
CATRPEIGNGYTF
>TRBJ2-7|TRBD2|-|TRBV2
TGTGCCAGCAGGGGCCTCGGGGCGGGAGGGTCCTACGAGCAGTACTTC
CASRGLGAGGSYEQYF
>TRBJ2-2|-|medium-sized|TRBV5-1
TGCGCCAGCAGCTTGGATGGGTTCACCGGGGAGCTGTTTTTT
CASSLDGFTGELFF
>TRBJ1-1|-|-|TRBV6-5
TGTGCCAGCAGTTACGGGGCAGGGAGTCGATTCTTT
CASSYGAGSRFF
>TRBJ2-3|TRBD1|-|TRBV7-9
TGTGCCAGCAGCTTACGATTGGGACAGTCCAACACAGATACGCAGTATTTT
CASSLRLGQSNTDTQYF
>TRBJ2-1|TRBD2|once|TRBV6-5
TGTGCCAGCAGTGCGGGGGGGCCTAGGTTCTATGAGCAGTTCTTC
CASSAGGPRFYEQFF
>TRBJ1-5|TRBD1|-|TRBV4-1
TGCGCCAGCAGCTGGGGACAGGGGATATTTCAGCCCCAGCATTTT
CASSWGQGIFQPQHF
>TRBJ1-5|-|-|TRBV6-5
TGTGCCAGCAGCTTGTTTAGCAGCAATCAGCCCCAGCATTTT
CASSLFSSNQPQHF
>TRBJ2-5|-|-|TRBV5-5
TGTGCCAGCAGGGTAGGATGGAGGGGCATGGAGACCCAGTACTTC
CASRVGWRGMETQYF
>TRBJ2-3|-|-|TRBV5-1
TGCGCCAGCAGCTTGAGCGCCGGGCAGGAGAGCACAGATACGCAGTATTTT
CASSLSAGQESTDTQYF
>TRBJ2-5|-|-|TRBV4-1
TGCGCCAGCAGCCAAGAACAGGGTGGCGAGACCCAGTACTTC
CASSQEQGGETQYF
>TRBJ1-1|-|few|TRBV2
TGTGCCAGCAGTCGCACTGAAGCTTTCTTT
CASSRTEAFF
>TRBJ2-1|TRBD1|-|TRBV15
TGTGCCACCAGCAGAGACCGGGACAGCTACAATGAGCAGTTCTTC
CATSRDRDSYNEQFF
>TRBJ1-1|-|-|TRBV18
TGTGCCAGCTCACCAGGGCACAGAAGATTCACTGAAGCTTTCTTT
CASSPGHRRFTEAFF
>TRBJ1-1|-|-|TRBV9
TGTGCCAGCAGCTCGGACACGAACACTGAAGCTTTCTTT
CASSSDTNTEAFF
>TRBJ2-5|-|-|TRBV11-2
TGTGCCAGCGGCTATCTCGGCGACAACCGAGAGACCCAGTACTTC
CASGYLGDNRETQYF
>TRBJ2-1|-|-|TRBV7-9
TGTGCCAGCAGCTTATATAGGGACGCTTCATACAATGAGCAGTTCTTC
CASSLYRDASYNEQFF
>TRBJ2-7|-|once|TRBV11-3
TGTGCCAGCAGCTTGACTAGCGAGCAGTACTTC
CASSLTSEQYF
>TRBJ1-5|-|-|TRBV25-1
TGTGCCAGCAGTGGTCAGTTGAATCAGCCCCAGCATTTT
CASSGQLNQPQHF
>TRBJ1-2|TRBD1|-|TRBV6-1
TGTGCCAGCAGATCCGGGACAGGGGGCTTTTATGGCTACACCTTC
CASRSGTGGFYGYTF
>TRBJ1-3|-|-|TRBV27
TGTGCCAGCAGTTCGGATTGGGGAAACACCATATATTTT
CASSSDWGNTIYF
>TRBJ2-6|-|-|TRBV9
TGTGCCAGCAGCGTAACCAGGGTCACTGGGGCCAACGTCCTGACTTTC
CASSVTRVTGANVLTF
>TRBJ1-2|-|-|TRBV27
TGTGCCTCCGCCTCTGGGTTTGGGAATGGCTACACCTTC
CASASGFGNGYTF
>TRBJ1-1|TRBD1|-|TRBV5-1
TGCGCCAGCAGCTTGAGGGGGCAGGGAAGTAACACTGAAGCTTTCTTT
CASSLRGQGSNTEAFF
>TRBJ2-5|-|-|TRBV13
TGTGCCAGCCAGTCGTGGCAGGGACCTCAAGAGACCCAGTACTTC
CASQSWQGPQETQYF